Presented here are 26 T cell receptor beta chains from one specimen sequenced in a study of cytomegalovirus exposure and HLA in healthy donors. The PCR had 60 Vbeta and 13 Jbeta primers. Repertoires were generated with immunoSEQ multiplex PCR, while TCRdb's copy carries only in-frame clones and drops some. The sample has about 230,000 clones, around 88% seen once. Sequenced material: PBMCs. Receptor source: a woman between 18 and 29 years old in good health and CMV-seronegative.

The chain couples TRBV7-3 to TRBJ2-3; D is perhaps TRBD2 (5 bases). The CDR3 is made up of 13 amino acids. Trimming took 3 bases from V and 6 from J, leaving 10 bases between them. Per germline, CDR1 SGHTA and CDR2 FQGTGA. The CDR3 nucleotides read TGTGCCAGCAGCTTTACTAGTATGGATACGCAGTATTTT. Translation: CASSFTSMDTQYF.

This rearrangement joins TRBV7-8 to TRBJ1-2; 7 bases agree with TRBD1. Germline loops: CDR1 SGHVS, CDR2 FQNEAQ. Trimming at V came to 4 bases and at J to 4 bases, leaving 18 bases not matched to a gene. The CDR3 sequence is 18 residues long. Here the CDR3 reads CASSSYRQGNRDPYGYTF. CDR3 in DNA: TGTGCCAGCAGCTCATATAGACAGGGTAATCGGGATCCCTATGGCTACACCTTC. The whole variable domain, remainder taken from reference TRBV7-8 and TRBJ1-2, is GAGVSQSPRYKVAKRGQDVALRCDPISGHVSLFWYQQALGQGPEFLTYFQNEAQLDKSGLPSDRFFAERPEGSVSTLKIQRTQQEDSAVYLCASSSYRQGNRDPYGYTFGSGTRLTVV.

The chain links TRBV5-1 to TRBJ1-3; TRBD1 agrees at 7 bases. CDR1 and CDR2 from the germline V gene are SGHRS and YFSETQ. The CDR3 sequence is 16 residues long. V dropped 0 bases and J dropped 2; count of bases not matched to a gene: 5. CDR3 in amino acids: CASSLGDSRTGNTIYF. The CDR3 nucleotides are TGCGCCAGCAGCTTGGGGGACAGCAGGACTGGAAACACCATATATTTT.

V usage is TRBV9 and J usage is TRBJ1-4; D perhaps matches TRBD1 (6 bases). V was clipped by 0 bases and J by 8 bases, with 17 bases between them. This CDR3 region has 16 residues. The germline CDR1 and CDR2 sequences are SGDLS and YYNGEE. The CDR3 region is CASSVEGGGFGEKLFF. CDR3 coding DNA: TGTGCCAGCAGCGTAGAAGGTGGGGGCTTTGGAGAAAAACTGTTTTTT.

The chain couples TRBV29-1 to TRBJ1-2, with TRBD1 identical over 8 bases. From germline, CDR1 is SQVTM and CDR2 ANQGSEA. With 4 bases clipped from V and 2 bases from J, the junction kept 6 bases outside the gene matches. The CDR3 has 14 residues. The CDR3 region is CSVGGWTGNYGYTF. The CDR3 DNA follows: TGCAGCGTTGGAGGCTGGACAGGGAACTATGGCTACACCTTC.

This chain links TRBV6-1 with TRBJ2-1; maybe TRBD1 (5 bases). CDR1 is MNHNS and CDR2 is SASEGT in the germline V gene. Between the trimmed V and J ends, which lost 3 bases and 2 bases, there was a span of 11 bases. The CDR3 sequence is 15 residues long. CDR3 in DNA: TGTGCCAGCAGTGATACTCTAGGGGCCTACAATGAGCAGTTCTTC. It codes for CASSDTLGAYNEQFF.

The chain has TRBV4-3 and TRBJ1-1, with 12 positions matching TRBD1. This CDR3 has 19 amino acids. Germline CDR1 reads LGHNA; CDR2 reads YSLEER. V trimming: 0 bases; J trimming: 10 bases; junction bases outside the gene matches: 18. This chain's CDR3 is CASSQDRPYSSGTGGLAFF. Here the CDR3 DNA reads TGCGCCAGCAGCCAAGATCGACCGTACTCTTCCGGGACAGGGGGCTTAGCTTTCTTT.

The V call is TRBV4-3, the J call TRBJ2-3; 7 bases are shared with TRBD2. Germline V gives CDR1 LGHNA, CDR2 YSLEER. The CDR3 totals 14 residues. V trimming: 10 bases; J trimming: 1 base; junction bases outside the gene matches: 8. CDR3 sequence: CATPGLTGTDTQYF. In DNA form, the CDR3 reads TGCGCCACCCCGGGACTAACGGGCACAGATACGCAGTATTTT.

A single count supports this clone. The chain employs TRBV19 and TRBJ1-5; possible D gene TRBD1, 6 bases. The CDR3 consists of 17 residues. CDR1 and CDR2 from the germline V gene are LNHDA and SQIVND (reference sequence). V lost 7 bases and J 0 bases, leaving 19 bases between the germline ends. CDR3 nucleotide sequence: TGTGCCAGTACCCCTTGGGGGGGACAAAATAGCAATCAGCCCCAGCATTTT. Protein sequence: CASTPWGGQNSNQPQHF. The full variable domain, its missing parts supplied by reference TRBV19 and TRBJ1-5, is DGGITQSPKYLFRKEGQNVTLSCEQNLNHDAMYWYRQDPGQGLRLIYYSQIVNDFQKGDIAEGYSVSREKKESFPLTVTSAQKNPTAFYLCASTPWGGQNSNQPQHFGDGTRLSIL.

This rearrangement joins TRBV7-6 to TRBJ1-6; D is uncertain. Germline V lookup: CDR1 SGHVS, CDR2 FNYEAQ. V shed 5 bases and J shed 10 bases, with 21 bases lying between them. The CDR3 loop spans 16 amino acids. This CDR3 reads CASSQESQGIGSPLHF. CDR3 sequence (DNA): TGTGCCAGCAGCCAGGAAAGTCAAGGAATTGGCTCACCCCTCCACTTT.

The chain recombines TRBV6-4 with TRBJ1-1, with D perhaps TRBD1 (6 bases). Germline lookup yields CDR1 MRHNA and CDR2 SNTAGT. The CDR3 has 13 amino acids. V was clipped by 4 bases and J by 2 bases, with 8 bases between them. The CDR3 DNA reads as TGTGCCAGCAGTGCGGACAGAAACACTGAAGCTTTCTTT. Residues: CASSADRNTEAFF.

The chain has TRBV6-6 and TRBJ2-1; D is uncertain. The V gene's germline CDR1 is MNHNY and CDR2 SVGAGI (reference sequence). The CDR3 consists of 12 residues. V was cut by 8 bases and J by 9 bases, with 14 bases left in between. The CDR3 DNA reads TGTGCCAGCCGATATGAGGAGACTGAGCAGTTCTTC. It translates to CASRYEETEQFF.

The rearrangement joins TRBV7-9 to TRBJ2-3, with D maybe TRBD1 (7 bases). The CDR3 is 15 amino acids. In germline, CDR1 is SEHNR, CDR2 FQNEAQ (reference sequence). V lost 5 bases to trimming and J lost 3 bases, with 15 bases between them. The CDR3 nucleotides read TGTGCCAGCAGCCCACCAGGGGGGTTAACAGATACGCAGTATTTT. This translates into CASSPPGGLTDTQYF.

The J gene is TRBJ1-1, the V gene TRBV5-1, with D tentatively TRBD1 (6 bases). Looked up from germline, CDR1 is SGHRS and CDR2 is YFSETQ. CDR3 length: 14 residues. V was shortened by 5 bases and J by 1 base, with 12 bases between the two germline ends. CDR3 in amino acids: CASRSGTPNTEAFF. In DNA, the CDR3 is TGCGCCAGCAGGTCCGGGACACCGAACACTGAAGCTTTCTTT.

The chain combines TRBV5-1 with TRBJ1-1; no clear D. V lost 0 bases to trimming and J lost 4 bases, with 7 bases between them. Germline V gene lookup returns CDR1 SGHRS and CDR2 YFSETQ. This CDR3 region has 13 residues. The CDR3 region is CASSLGESTEAFF. In nucleotides, the CDR3 is TGCGCCAGCAGCTTGGGGGAGAGCACTGAAGCTTTCTTT.

The DNA of the CDR3 is TGTGCCAGCAGCTTAGGGCCCGGCGGGCGGGGGGTCTCCCATGAGCAGTTCTTC. This gives the protein CASSLGPGGRGVSHEQFF. J is TRBJ2-1 and V is TRBV11-2; 8 bases match TRBD2. Germline V lookup: CDR1 SGHAT, CDR2 FQNNGV. V lost 1 base, J lost 8 bases, and 16 bases stayed unmatched. The CDR3 consists of 18 residues.

In its sample, this clone was seen once. V and J are TRBV5-6 and TRBJ1-6; 7 nucleotides agree with TRBD1. CDR3 size: 16 residues. The J segment lost 4 bases and the V segment lost 1 base, leaving 5 bases of the junction unmatched. The germline V gene has CDR1 SGHDT and CDR2 YYEEEE. In DNA form, the CDR3 reads TGTGCCAGCAGCTTGAGGTCGGGACAGTATAATTCACCCCTCCACTTT. Its translation is CASSLRSGQYNSPLHF.

The rearrangement joins TRBV4-1 to TRBJ2-7; 8 nucleotides agree with TRBD2. Unmatched junction bases numbered 7, after V lost 3 bases and J lost 6 bases. The CDR3 consists of 14 residues. From germline, CDR1 is MGHRA and CDR2 YSYEKL. CDR3 amino acids: CASSQPFGTSEQYF. The CDR3, as DNA: TGCGCCAGCAGCCAGCCCTTTGGGACTAGCGAGCAGTACTTC.

This chain links TRBV19 with TRBJ2-7; D might be TRBD1 (6 bases). The germline V gene encodes CDR1 LNHDA and CDR2 SQIVND (reference sequence). V was cut by 3 bases and J by 2 bases, with 11 bases left in between. The CDR3 extends over 14 amino acids. DNA for the CDR3: TGTGCCAGTAGTATCCAGACAGGTCCCTACGAGCAGTACTTC. This encodes CASSIQTGPYEQYF. Based on the CDR3 plus reference TRBV19 and TRBJ2-7, the full variable domain is DGGITQSPKYLFRKEGQNVTLSCEQNLNHDAMYWYRQDPGQGLRLIYYSQIVNDFQKGDIAEGYSVSREKKESFPLTVTSAQKNPTAFYLCASSIQTGPYEQYFGPGTRLTVT.

The chain carries TRBV5-6 and TRBJ1-2; weak D call: TRBD1 (5 bases). The CDR3 sequence is 15 residues long. CDR1 is SGHDT, CDR2 YYEEEE, per germline. V was shortened by 0 bases and J by 2 bases, with 11 bases between the two germline ends. DNA for the CDR3: TGTGCCAGCAGCTTGGGTGCAGGGATAAACTATGGCTACACCTTC. Protein: CASSLGAGINYGYTF.

The genes are TRBV6-5 and TRBJ2-7, with D unresolved. V was shortened by 2 bases and J by 3 bases, with 8 bases between the two germline ends. This CDR3 has 13 residues. Germline loops: CDR1 MNHEY, CDR2 SVGAGI. CDR3 sequence (DNA): TGTGCCAGCAGTTACCCCCCTCTCTACGAGCAGTACTTC. Its protein is CASSYPPLYEQYF.

This chain joins TRBV27 and TRBJ2-7, with D perhaps matching TRBD1 (5 bases). The V end lost 6 bases, the J end lost 3 bases, and 15 bases lay between the germline ends. Germline-derived CDR1 and CDR2 are MNHEY and SMNVEV (reference sequence). The CDR3 is made up of 14 amino acids. The CDR3 nucleotides are TGTGCCAGCAGGGTTCTAGGGGAACGCTACGAGCAGTACTTC. Amino acid sequence: CASRVLGERYEQYF.

V usage is TRBV21-1 and J usage is TRBJ2-7; TRBD2, the table's D call, was not compared with the DNA. TRBV21-1 is a pseudogene. The length of the CDR3 is 15 residues. CDR3: CASRQQGLANYEQYF. CDR3 nucleotide sequence: TGTGCCAGCCGACAGCAGGGACTAGCAAACTACGAGCAGTACTTC.

The chain is built from TRBV29-1 and TRBJ2-1; a weak D match, TRBD2 (5 bases). Germline V CDR1 and CDR2: SQVTM, ANQGSEA. V shed 6 bases and J shed 9 bases, with 21 bases lying between them. This CDR3 is 14 amino acids long. As DNA, the CDR3 is TGCAGCGTCGCCCGAGGACTGAGCCGGGGTGAGCAGTTCTTC. Translating it yields CSVARGLSRGEQFF.

The chain joins TRBV28 to TRBJ2-1; 7 positions match TRBD1. V trimming: 3 bases; J trimming: 4 bases; junction bases outside the gene matches: 3. Germline CDR1 MDHEN, CDR2 SYDVKM. The CDR3 totals 14 residues. The DNA of the CDR3 is TGTGCCAGCAGTTTTACAGGGGATTACAATGAGCAGTTCTTC. This gives the protein CASSFTGDYNEQFF.

The J gene is TRBJ2-3, the V gene TRBV10-1; D may be TRBD1 (6 bases). Germline values: CDR1 WNHNN, CDR2 SYGVQD (reference sequence). This CDR3 region has 13 residues. V shed 8 bases and J shed 2 bases, with 11 bases lying between them. The CDR3 here is CASGRDITDTQYF. CDR3 coding DNA: TGCGCCAGCGGAAGGGACATCACAGATACGCAGTATTTT.